The 7 T cell receptor beta chains below were found in one sample sequenced in a study of vaccination and CD4 T cells after COVID-19. Cultured CD4+ T cell DNA underwent sequencing with the Oncomine TCR Beta short-read assay. One entry per CDR3 protein results from TCRdb running MiXCR on the PCR reads. The table lists about 12,000 distinct CDR3 sequences, 60% of them singletons, with over 20% in the top ten. No cognate antigen is known for these TCRs. Treatment of the sample: roughly ten-day PBMC culture with coronavirus spike peptide pools or control peptides (ViraFEST assay). The sequenced material came from CD4+ T cells from blood, cultured in vitro. The receptors shown here come from a human donor who had recovered from COVID-19.

The rearrangement joins TRBV4-1 to TRBJ1-6, with TRBD1 matching over 9 bases. The CDR3 runs to 17 residues. The J segment lost 10 bases and the V segment lost 1 base, leaving 11 bases of the junction unmatched. Germline V CDR1 and CDR2: MGHRA, YSYEKL. The CDR3 is CASSQVIGGQGLSPLHF. In DNA, the CDR3 is TGCGCCAGCAGCCAAGTGATCGGGGGACAGGGTTTGTCACCCCTCCACTTT.

This clonotype was recorded a few times. The rearrangement links TRBV27 to TRBJ1-2; the match to TRBD1 covers 8 bases. J gave up 2 bases and V 5 bases, and 4 bases lay outside the gene matches. The CDR3 spans 14 residues. Germline CDR1 is MNHEY and CDR2 is SMNVEV (reference sequence). The CDR3 protein is CASSNRQGNYGYTF. For the CDR3, the DNA is TGTGCCAGCAGTAACAGACAGGGGAACTATGGCTACACCTTC.

The sample holds a few counts of this clonotype. V gene TRBV10-1 combines with J gene TRBJ2-3, with a possible D match to TRBD1 (5 bases). This CDR3 contains 13 residues. Deletions cut 4 bases from V and 2 bases from J, with 7 bases between. Germline CDR1 WNHNN, CDR2 SYGVQD (reference sequence). In DNA form, the CDR3 reads TGCGCCAGCAGTGGACAGTACACAGATACGCAGTATTTT. Translation gives CASSGQYTDTQYF.

This clonotype was detected once. The rearrangement links TRBV20-1 to TRBJ2-5; 7 bases are shared with TRBD2. The CDR3 is 14 amino acids. CDR1 and CDR2 from the germline V gene are DFQATT and SNEGSKA (reference sequence). V was clipped by 5 bases and J by 3 bases; unmatched bases: 9. The CDR3 DNA is TGCAGTGCTCCCAGGACTAGTCTAAAAGAGACCCAGTACTTC. Translating gives CSAPRTSLKETQYF.

The CDR3 reads CASSLDRSRYNEQFF. CDR3 DNA sequence: TGTGCCAGCAGTCTTGACAGGTCGAGATACAATGAGCAGTTCTTC. J is TRBJ2-1 and V is TRBV6-1; possible D gene TRBD1, 6 bases. Germline lookup yields CDR1 MNHNS and CDR2 SASEGT. Trimming removed 5 bases from V and 4 bases from J, with 15 bases in between. The CDR3 runs to 15 residues.

V is TRBV7-9 and J is TRBJ1-5, with D hard to call. Germline CDR1 is SEHNR and CDR2 is FQNEAQ (reference sequence). The CDR3 consists of 14 residues. Trimming pared 1 base from V and 4 bases from J, leaving 8 bases between. The CDR3 spells CASSLGAQNQPQHF. The CDR3 nucleotides are TGTGCCAGCAGCTTAGGGGCCCAAAATCAGCCCCAGCATTTT. Complete variable domain (other parts from reference TRBV7-9 and TRBJ1-5): DTGVSQNPRHKITKRGQNVTFRCDPISEHNRLYWYRQTLGQGPEFLTYFQNEAQLEKSRLLSDRFSAERPKGSFSTLEIQRTEQGDSAMYLCASSLGAQNQPQHFGDGTRLSIL.

This clonotype was recorded only once. The V and J genes are TRBV20-1 and TRBJ1-1, with TRBD1 matching 9 bases. Germline V gene lookup returns CDR1 DFQATT and CDR2 SNEGSKA (reference sequence). The CDR3 consists of 14 residues. CDR3 amino acids: CSGRTGDVNTEAFF. CDR3 DNA: TGCAGCGGGAGGACAGGGGACGTTAACACTGAAGCTTTCTTT.